The clone carrying this T cell receptor (beta chain) was recorded a few times. This sample stems from a study of blood T cell repertoires in COVID-19. Using immunoSEQ multiplex PCR, the repertoire was profiled, and TCRdb retains in-frame clones only, with some absent. The sample carries 150,000 to 200,000 clones, 86% recorded once. CDR1 and CDR2 (germline): LGHNA, YSLEER. The CDR3 length is 15 residues. Trimming left V 0 bases short and J 3 bases short, with 11 bases between. The source is a woman aged 55-69 years with COVID-19, enrolled during active disease. Input material: peripheral blood. The rearrangement uses TRBV4-3 and TRBJ1-2; no firm D call. The CDR3 region is CASSQDWREDYGYTF. CDR3 in DNA: TGCGCCAGCAGCCAAGATTGGAGGGAGGACTATGGCTACACCTTC.